This TCR beta chain derives from a study of Graves' ophthalmopathy and Graves' hyperthyroidism. On this clonotype itself: A much larger clone is a single base away; this may be a read error.

Amplifying from RNA transcripts, the study obtained TCR beta CDR3 regions. Following a first-round RT-PCR that used HTBI primers, a second-round multiplex PCR was carried out. MiXCR, applied by TCRdb to the multiplex PCR reads, yields one record per CDR3 protein. The sample shows 200,000 to 250,000 distinct CDR3 sequences, 40% to 50% of them seen only once. The sequence was obtained from an adult man with Graves' ophthalmopathy. Input material: peripheral blood.

CDR3 nucleotides: TGCAGCGTGCAAAGGTCGGGGAGCTACGAGCAGTACTTC. Residues: CSVQRSGSYEQYF. The chain joins TRBV29-1 to TRBJ2-7; D may be TRBD2 (5 bases). The germline CDR1 and CDR2 sequences are SQVTM and ANQGSEA. Trimming pared 6 bases from V and 3 bases from J, leaving 15 bases between. The CDR3 covers 13 residues.